This TCR beta chain was recovered during a study of cytomegalovirus exposure and HLA in healthy donors. A multiplex PCR was run with 60 Vbeta primers and 13 Jbeta primers. Data came from immunoSEQ multiplex PCR; TCRdb stores just in-frame clones and leaves some out. This sample contains 100,000 to 150,000 clones. The CDR3 is 16 residues long. The trim removed 3 bases at V and 6 bases at J, leaving 11 bases unmatched. Germline V gene data show CDR1 as KGHSH and CDR2 as LQKENI. The chain employs TRBV18 and TRBJ2-3; the match to TRBD2 covers 8 bases. The receptor comes from a woman aged 40-49 years in good health and CMV-seronegative. The sequencing input was PBMCs. The CDR3 DNA reads as TGTGCCAGCTCACCGCCCGGGACTAGGGGCGTCGATACGCAGTATTTT. Its protein is CASSPPGTRGVDTQYF. Looking up the rest from reference TRBV18 and TRBJ2-3 gives the full variable domain: NAGVMQNPRHLVRRRGQEARLRCSPMKGHSHVYWYRQLPEEGLKFMVYLQKENIIDESGMPKERFSAEFPKEGPSILRIQQVVRGDSAAYFCASSPPGTRGVDTQYFGPGTRLTVL.